This T cell receptor beta chain was sequenced in a study of identical twins (dated by TCRdb to the mid-2010s). With regard to the full study: TCR alpha and beta repertoires from monozygotic twins, unrelated adults of various ages and cord blood were deep-sequenced to test whether fetal clonotypes persist. To rule out contamination, the twin experiments were replicated at different times with different library preparation protocols.

V loses 4 bases, J loses 9 bases, and the germline ends lie 13 bases apart. As encoded in the germline V gene, CDR1 is SGHTA while CDR2 is FQGNSA. Including cysteine and phenylalanine, the CDR3 has 13 amino acids. CDR3 DNA only is kept here, 39 bases in frame from base 1. The protocol used for the library was 5' RACE. For sequencing, an Illumina HiSeq 2000 was employed. Template switching added a universal primer binding site, and the final cDNA carried a unique molecular identifier that allowed TCR cDNA molecules to be counted accurately. Specific primers in the conserved constant-segment region were used to synthesize first-strand cDNA for TCR alpha and beta chains. To control for contamination, every cDNA library carried two barcodes: a SMART-Mk sample barcode plus Illumina barcodes. Two successive PCR steps introduced TruSeq adapter sequences along with Illumina sample barcodes. TCR alpha and beta cDNA libraries were sequenced on the Illumina HiSeq platform with custom primers. Processing in the source paper ran as follows. MiGEC was used to process raw reads and extract unique molecular identifiers, and MiXCR was used to find CDR3 positions. For each individual, recombination models were inferred using an EM algorithm with the repgenHMM and IGoR tools. Shared clonotype analysis was performed with the tcR package in R, normalizing sharing by the product of cloneset sizes. Out-of-frame nonproductive sequences were analyzed to study raw recombination free of thymic and clonal selection effects. TCRdb reprocessing: public reads trimmed at Q25 with fastp, clones called with MiXCR, in-frame beta chains kept. Every CDR3 protein is listed once, alongside the most common genes and DNA of its rows. V and J calls and clone size were set by TCRdb, not the authors. This sample has about 890,000 distinct CDR3 sequences in its table, and 10% to 15% of those were observed once. Clones ranked in the top ten supply around 1.5% of the sample.

This clonotype was counted a few times. Its antigen specificity is not known. No base quality information exists; no much larger clone differs at one position. Every donor in the study was a healthy Caucasian. The twin cohort comprised three pairs of female monozygotic twins, all aged roughly 18 to 30 years. The RNA used for TCR libraries was isolated from peripheral blood mononuclear cells. Points the paper makes about the study in general: Abundant cord blood beta clonotypes had fewer insertions, young adult naive repertoires showed a similar but weaker trend, and memory repertoires showed no such trend. Compared with coincidental sharing between unrelated individuals, an excess of low generation-probability sequences was observed among out-of-frame TCR alpha sequences shared between twins. Out-of-frame TCR alpha sharing in monozygotic twins was systematically underestimated by recombination models, whereas sharing between unrelated individuals was in agreement with the recombination models. Invariant T cells such as MAIT and iNKT could partly confound zero-insertion analyses, though diverse VJ usage argued against this for most clonotypes. Because the same donors could not be followed over many years, conclusions were based on cross-sectional statistical analysis. In beta out-of-frame sequences, excess twin sharing was weaker, because having fewer shared sequences lowered the signal-to-noise ratio.

In addition, the sample was reused for a study of yellow fever vaccine responses in identical twins. From the second report: The authors reported that the T cell response to vaccination in identical twins appeared partly convergent and partly personalized. The study precisely tracked vaccine-responding T cell clones in identical twins.

This sequence was found in a woman younger than 30 in good health. The sequencing sample was made of PBMCs. In this chain, TRBV7-2 is recombined with TRBJ1-5; no D gene is confidently identified. The CDR3 is CASSSQAPRPQHF. The DNA is as follows: TGTGCCAGCAGCTCCCAGGCCCCCCGGCCCCAGCATTTT.